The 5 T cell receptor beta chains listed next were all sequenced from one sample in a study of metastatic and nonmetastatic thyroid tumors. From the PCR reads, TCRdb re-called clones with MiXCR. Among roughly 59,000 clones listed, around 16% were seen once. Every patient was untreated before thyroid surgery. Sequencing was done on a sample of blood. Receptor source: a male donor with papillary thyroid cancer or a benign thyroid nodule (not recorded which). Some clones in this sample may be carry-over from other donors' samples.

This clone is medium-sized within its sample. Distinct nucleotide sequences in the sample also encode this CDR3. The CDR3 nucleotides read TGTGCCAGCAGTGAACTAGCGGGGGGGCAAGAGACCCAGTACTTC. It translates to CASSELAGGQETQYF. V usage is TRBV6-1 and J usage is TRBJ2-5; 12 bases are shared with TRBD2. CDR1 MNHNS and CDR2 SASEGT come from the germline V gene. J was trimmed by 2 bases and V by 2 bases; bases with no gene match: 0. The CDR3 contains 15 residues.

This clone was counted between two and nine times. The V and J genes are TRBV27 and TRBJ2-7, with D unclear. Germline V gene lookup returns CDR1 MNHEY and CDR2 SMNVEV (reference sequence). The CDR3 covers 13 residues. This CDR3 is CARSLYPAYEQYV. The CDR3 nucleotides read TGTGCCAGAAGTTTATACCCAGCCTACGAGCAGTACGTC.

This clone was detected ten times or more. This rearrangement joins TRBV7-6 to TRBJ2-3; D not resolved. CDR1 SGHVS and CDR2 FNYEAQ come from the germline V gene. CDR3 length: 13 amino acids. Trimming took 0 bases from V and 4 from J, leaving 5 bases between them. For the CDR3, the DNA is TGTGCCAGCAGCTTAGCGCGTTCAGATACGCAGTATTTT. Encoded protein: CASSLARSDTQYF.

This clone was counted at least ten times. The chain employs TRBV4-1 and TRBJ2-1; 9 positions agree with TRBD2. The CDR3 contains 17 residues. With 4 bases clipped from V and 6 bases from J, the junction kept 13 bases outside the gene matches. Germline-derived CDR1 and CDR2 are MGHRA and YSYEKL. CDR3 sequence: CASSPGVASGVRNEQFF. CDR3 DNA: TGCGCCAGCAGCCCAGGGGTTGCTAGCGGGGTACGCAATGAGCAGTTCTTC.

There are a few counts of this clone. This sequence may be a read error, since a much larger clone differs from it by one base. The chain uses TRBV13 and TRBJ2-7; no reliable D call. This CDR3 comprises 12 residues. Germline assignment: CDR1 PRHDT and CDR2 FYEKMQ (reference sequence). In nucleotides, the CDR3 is TGTGCCAGCAGCTTAGGCACCTACGAGCGGTACGTC. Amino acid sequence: CASSLGTYERYV.